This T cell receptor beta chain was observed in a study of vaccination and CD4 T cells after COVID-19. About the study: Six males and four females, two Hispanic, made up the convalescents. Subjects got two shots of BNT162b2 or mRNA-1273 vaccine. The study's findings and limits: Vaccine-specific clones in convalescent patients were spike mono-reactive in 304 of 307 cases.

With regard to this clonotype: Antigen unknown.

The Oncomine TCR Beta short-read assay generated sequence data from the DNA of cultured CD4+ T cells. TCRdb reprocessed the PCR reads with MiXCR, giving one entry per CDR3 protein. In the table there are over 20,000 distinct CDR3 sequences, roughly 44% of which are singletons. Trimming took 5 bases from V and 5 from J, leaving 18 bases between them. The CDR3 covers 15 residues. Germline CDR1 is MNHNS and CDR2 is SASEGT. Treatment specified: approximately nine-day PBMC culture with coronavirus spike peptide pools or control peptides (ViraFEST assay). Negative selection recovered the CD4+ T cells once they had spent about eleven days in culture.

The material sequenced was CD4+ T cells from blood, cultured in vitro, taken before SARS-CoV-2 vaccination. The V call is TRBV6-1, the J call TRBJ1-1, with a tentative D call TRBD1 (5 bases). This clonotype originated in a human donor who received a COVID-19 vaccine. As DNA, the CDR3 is TGTGCCAGCAGTAATCCGGGACTCCGGTGGACTGAAGCTTTCTTT. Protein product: CASSNPGLRWTEAFF.